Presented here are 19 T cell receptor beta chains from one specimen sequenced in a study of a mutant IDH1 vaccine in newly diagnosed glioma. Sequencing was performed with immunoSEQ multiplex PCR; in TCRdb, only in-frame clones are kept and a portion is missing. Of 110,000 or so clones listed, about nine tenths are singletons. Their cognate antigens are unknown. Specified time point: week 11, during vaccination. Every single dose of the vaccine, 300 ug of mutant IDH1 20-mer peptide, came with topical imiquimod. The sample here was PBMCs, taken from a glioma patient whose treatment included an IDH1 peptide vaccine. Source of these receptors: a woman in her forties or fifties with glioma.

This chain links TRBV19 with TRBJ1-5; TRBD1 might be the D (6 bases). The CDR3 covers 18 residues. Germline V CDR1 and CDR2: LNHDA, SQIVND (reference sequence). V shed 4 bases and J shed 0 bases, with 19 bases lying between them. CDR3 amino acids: CASSTIAGVGYSNQPQHF. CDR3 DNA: TGTGCCAGTAGTACCATAGCAGGGGTCGGGTATAGCAATCAGCCCCAGCATTTT. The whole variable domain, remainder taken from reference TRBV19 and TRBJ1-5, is DGGITQSPKYLFRKEGQNVTLSCEQNLNHDAMYWYRQDPGQGLRLIYYSQIVNDFQKGDIAEGYSVSREKKESFPLTVTSAQKNPTAFYLCASSTIAGVGYSNQPQHFGDGTRLSIL.

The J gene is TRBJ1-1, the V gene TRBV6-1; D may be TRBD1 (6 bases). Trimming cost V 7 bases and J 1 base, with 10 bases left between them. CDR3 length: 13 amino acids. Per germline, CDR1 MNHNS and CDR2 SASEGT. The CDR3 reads CASTTQGNTEAFF. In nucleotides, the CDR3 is TGTGCCAGCACCACACAGGGGAACACTGAAGCTTTCTTT.

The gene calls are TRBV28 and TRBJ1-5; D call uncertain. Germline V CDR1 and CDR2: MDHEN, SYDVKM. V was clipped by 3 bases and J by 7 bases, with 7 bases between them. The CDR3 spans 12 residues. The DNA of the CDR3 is TGTGCCAGCAGTTTTGGGGTACAGCCCCAGCATTTT. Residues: CASSFGVQPQHF.

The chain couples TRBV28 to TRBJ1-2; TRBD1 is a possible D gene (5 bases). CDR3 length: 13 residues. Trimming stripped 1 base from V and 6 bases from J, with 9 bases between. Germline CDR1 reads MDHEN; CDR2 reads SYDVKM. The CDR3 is CASSLSGGDGYTF. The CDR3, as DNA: TGTGCCAGCAGTTTATCGGGGGGAGATGGCTACACCTTC.

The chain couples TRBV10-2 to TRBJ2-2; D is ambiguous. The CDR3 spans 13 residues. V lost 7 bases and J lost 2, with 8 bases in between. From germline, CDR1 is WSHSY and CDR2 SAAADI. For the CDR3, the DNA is TGCGCCAGCACCCCGACTAACACCGGGGAGCTGTTTTTT. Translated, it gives CASTPTNTGELFF.

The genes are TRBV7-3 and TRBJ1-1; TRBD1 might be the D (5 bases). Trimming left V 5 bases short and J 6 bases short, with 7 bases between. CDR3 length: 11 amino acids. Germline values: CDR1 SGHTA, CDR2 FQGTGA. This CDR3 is CASSQGAEAFF. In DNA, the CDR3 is TGTGCCAGCAGCCAGGGAGCTGAAGCTTTCTTT.

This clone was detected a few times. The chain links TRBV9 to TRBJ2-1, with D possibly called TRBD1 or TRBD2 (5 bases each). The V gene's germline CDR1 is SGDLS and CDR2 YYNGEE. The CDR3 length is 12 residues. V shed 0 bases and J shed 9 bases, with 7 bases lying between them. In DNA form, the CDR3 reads TGTGCCAGCAGCGTAGGGGGGATTGAGCAGTTCTTC. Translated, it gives CASSVGGIEQFF.

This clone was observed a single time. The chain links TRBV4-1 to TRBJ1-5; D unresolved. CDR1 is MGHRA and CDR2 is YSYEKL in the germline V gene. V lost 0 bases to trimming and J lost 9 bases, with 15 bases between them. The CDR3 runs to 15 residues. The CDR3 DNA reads TGCGCCAGCAGCCAAGAGAAGGGTACCCTAGGGCCCCAGCATTTT. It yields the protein CASSQEKGTLGPQHF.

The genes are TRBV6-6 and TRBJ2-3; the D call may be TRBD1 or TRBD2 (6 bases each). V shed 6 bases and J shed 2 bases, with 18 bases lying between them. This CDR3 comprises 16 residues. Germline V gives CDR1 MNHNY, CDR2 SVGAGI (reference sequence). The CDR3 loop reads CASRVSGGGPTDTQYF. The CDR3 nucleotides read TGTGCCAGCAGAGTTAGCGGAGGGGGTCCCACAGATACGCAGTATTTT.

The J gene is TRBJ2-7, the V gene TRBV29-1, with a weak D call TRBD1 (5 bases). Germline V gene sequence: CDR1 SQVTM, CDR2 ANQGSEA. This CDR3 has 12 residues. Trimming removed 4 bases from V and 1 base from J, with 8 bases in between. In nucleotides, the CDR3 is TGCAGCGTTGGTCGACAGTCCTACGAGCAGTACTTC. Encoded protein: CSVGRQSYEQYF.

CDR3 sequence (DNA): TGTGCCAGCAGCTCGACAGAGAATAACTATGGCTACACCTTC. Its protein is CASSSTENNYGYTF. This sequence joins TRBV7-9 and TRBJ1-2; D is possibly TRBD1 (5 bases). The germline V gene has CDR1 SEHNR and CDR2 FQNEAQ (reference sequence). This CDR3 contains 14 residues. Trimming took off 4 bases at V and 1 base at J, with 10 bases between the two ends.

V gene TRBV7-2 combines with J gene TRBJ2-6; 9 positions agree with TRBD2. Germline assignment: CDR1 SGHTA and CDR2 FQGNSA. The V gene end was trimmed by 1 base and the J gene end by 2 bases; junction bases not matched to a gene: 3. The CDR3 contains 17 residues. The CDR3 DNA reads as TGTGCCAGCAGCTTAGTCTCTAGCGGGGCTGGGGCCAACGTCCTGACTTTC. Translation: CASSLVSSGAGANVLTF. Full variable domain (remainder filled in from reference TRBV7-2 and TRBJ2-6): GAGVSQSPSNKVTEKGKDVELRCDPISGHTALYWYRQSLGQGLEFLIYFQGNSAPDKSGLPSDRFSAERTGGSVSTLTIQRTQQEDSAVYLCASSLVSSGAGANVLTFGAGSRLTVL.

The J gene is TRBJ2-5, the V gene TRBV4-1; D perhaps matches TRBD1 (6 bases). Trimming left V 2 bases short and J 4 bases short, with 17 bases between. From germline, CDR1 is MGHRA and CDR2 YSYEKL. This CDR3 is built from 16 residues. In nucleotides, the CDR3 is TGCGCCAGCAGCCAATTACCCGGGACAATCGGAGAGACCCAGTACTTC. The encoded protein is CASSQLPGTIGETQYF.

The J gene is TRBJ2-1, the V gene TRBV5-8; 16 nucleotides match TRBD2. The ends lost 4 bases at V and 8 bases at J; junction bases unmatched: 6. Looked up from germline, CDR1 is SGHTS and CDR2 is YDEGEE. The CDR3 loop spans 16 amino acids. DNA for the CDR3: TGTGCCAGCAGCCCGGGACTAGCGGGAGGGCGATATGAGCAGTTCTTC. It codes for CASSPGLAGGRYEQFF.

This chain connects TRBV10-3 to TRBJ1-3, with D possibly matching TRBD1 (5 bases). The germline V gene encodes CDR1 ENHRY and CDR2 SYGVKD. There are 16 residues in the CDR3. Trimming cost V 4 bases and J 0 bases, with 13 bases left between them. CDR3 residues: CAISGGDANSGNTIYF. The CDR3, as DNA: TGTGCCATCAGTGGGGGGGACGCCAACTCTGGAAACACCATATATTTT.

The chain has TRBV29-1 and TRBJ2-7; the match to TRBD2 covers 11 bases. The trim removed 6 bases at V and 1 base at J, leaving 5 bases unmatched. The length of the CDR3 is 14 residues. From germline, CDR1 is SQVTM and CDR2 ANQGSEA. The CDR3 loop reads CSVPGTSGSYEQYF. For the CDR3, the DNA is TGCAGCGTGCCCGGGACTAGCGGTTCCTACGAGCAGTACTTC.

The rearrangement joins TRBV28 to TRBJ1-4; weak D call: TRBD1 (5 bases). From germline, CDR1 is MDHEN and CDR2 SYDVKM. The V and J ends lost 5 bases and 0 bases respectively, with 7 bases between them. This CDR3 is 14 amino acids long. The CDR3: CASSPRATNEKLFF. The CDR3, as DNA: TGTGCCAGCAGTCCCAGGGCAACTAATGAAAAACTGTTTTTT.

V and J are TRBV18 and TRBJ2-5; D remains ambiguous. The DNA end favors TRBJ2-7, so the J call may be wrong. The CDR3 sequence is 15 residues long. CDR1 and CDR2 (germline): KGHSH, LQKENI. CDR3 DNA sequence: TGTGCCAGCTCACCACCGTCCGGGTATCAATCCGAGCAGTACTTC. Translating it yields CASSPPSGYQSEQYF.

The CDR3: CASSLTYTYEQYF. The CDR3 DNA follows: TGTGCCAGCAGTTTAACATATACCTACGAGCAGTACTTC. The V call is TRBV11-1, the J call TRBJ2-7; D uncertain. Germline CDR1 and CDR2: SGHAT and FQDESV (reference sequence). The V gene lost 6 bases and the J gene lost 2 bases, with 11 bases spanning the gap. This CDR3 contains 13 residues.